This TCR beta chain came from a study of cytomegalovirus exposure and HLA in healthy donors. Study-level findings and limits: Later, an analysis found that TCR clusters from the first cohort tended to co-occur in the 90 to 150 validation repertoires. Confirmation in vitro established that a few CMV-associated chains were specific for CMV antigens. The investigators catalogued 150 or so TCR beta chains as cytomegalovirus-associated.

This clone has a count of ten or more. Its antigen is still unknown. The assay was immunoSEQ multiplex PCR, and TCRdb's table has in-frame clones only and misses some. The table shows around 140,000 clones, with roughly 87% occurring only once. The material sequenced was PBMCs. The TCR sequence derives from a woman younger than 35 in good health and CMV-seronegative.

The CDR3 protein is CASSSTDRAVTEAFF. CDR3 coding DNA: TGTGCCAGCAGCTCCACAGACAGGGCCGTTACTGAAGCTTTCTTT. This sequence joins TRBV5-4 and TRBJ1-1, with 7 bases identical to TRBD1. Per the germline V gene, CDR1 is SGHNT and CDR2 is YYREEE (reference sequence). V lost 3 bases and J lost 5; bases outside the gene matches: 10. This CDR3 has 15 residues. Full variable domain (outside the CDR3, taken from reference TRBV5-4 and TRBJ1-1): ETGVTQSPTHLIKTRGQQVTLRCSSQSGHNTVSWYQQALGQGPQFIFQYYREEENGRGNFPPRFSGLQFPNYSSELNVNALELDDSALYLCASSSTDRAVTEAFFGQGTRLTVV.